This T cell receptor beta chain was captured by sequencing in a study of blood T cell repertoires in COVID-19. Only in-frame clones appear in the TCRdb table, and some are missing; sequencing was by immunoSEQ multiplex PCR. The sample contains 300,000 to 450,000 clones, roughly 90% of which appear only once. Only one count was recorded for this clone. The CDR3 consists of 14 residues. V lost 1 base to trimming and J lost 5 bases, with 11 bases between them. Germline V CDR1 and CDR2: LGHNA, YNFKEQ. Sequencing used PBMCs or T cells enriched from blood (not recorded which). The TCR comes from a woman in her 30s who had been exposed to COVID-19. The chain couples TRBV4-2 to TRBJ2-5; D may be TRBD2 (6 bases). The CDR3 region is CASSQGGEVETQYF. CDR3 sequence (DNA): TGTGCCAGCAGCCAAGGCGGGGAGGTTGAGACCCAGTACTTC.